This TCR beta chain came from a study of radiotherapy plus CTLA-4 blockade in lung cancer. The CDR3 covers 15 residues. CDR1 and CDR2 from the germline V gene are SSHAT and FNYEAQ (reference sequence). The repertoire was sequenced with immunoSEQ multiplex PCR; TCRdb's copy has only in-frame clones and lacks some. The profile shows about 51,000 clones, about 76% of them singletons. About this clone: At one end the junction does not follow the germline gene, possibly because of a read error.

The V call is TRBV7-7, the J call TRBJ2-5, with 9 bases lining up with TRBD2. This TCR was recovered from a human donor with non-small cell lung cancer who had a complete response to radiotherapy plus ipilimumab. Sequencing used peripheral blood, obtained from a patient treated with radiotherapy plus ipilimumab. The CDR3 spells CASSLGGRAEETQYF. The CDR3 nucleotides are TGTGCTAGCAGCTTAGGCGGGAGGGCCGAAGAGACCCAGTACTTC.